Listed here are 22 T cell receptor beta chains from one sample, sequenced in a study of T cell changes during pregnancy in multiple sclerosis. Libraries were prepared by immunoSEQ multiplex PCR; TCRdb keeps only in-frame clonotypes and omits some of them. The profile shows some 51,000 clones, approximately 94% of them singletons. This material consisted of CD8+ T cells from peripheral blood mononuclear cells, taken in the first trimester of pregnancy. These receptors were obtained from a female donor with multiple sclerosis, enrolled in a pregnancy study.

This chain joins TRBV7-6 and TRBJ2-1, with D tentatively TRBD2 (7 bases). In germline, CDR1 is SGHVS, CDR2 FNYEAQ. The CDR3 sequence is 19 residues long. Trimming left V 3 bases short and J 7 bases short, with 28 bases between. This CDR3 is CASSLWGRESVSYGNEQFF. The CDR3 coding sequence is TGTGCCAGCAGCTTGTGGGGGCGGGAGAGCGTATCATATGGGAATGAGCAGTTCTTC.

The chain joins TRBV27 to TRBJ2-1; D ambiguous. V dropped 10 bases and J dropped 6 bases, with 10 bases sitting between them. CDR1 is MNHEY and CDR2 is SMNVEV in the germline V gene (reference sequence). The CDR3 length is 11 residues. CDR3 sequence reads: CATRWANEQFF. CDR3 DNA: TGTGCCACCAGGTGGGCCAATGAGCAGTTCTTC.

The chain joins TRBV5-1 to TRBJ2-7; 7 nucleotides match TRBD1. The ends lost 1 base at V and 0 bases at J; junction bases unmatched: 4. Germline values: CDR1 SGHRS, CDR2 YFSETQ. This CDR3 is 15 amino acids long. CDR3 protein: CASSLMPGGSYEQYF. The DNA of the CDR3 is TGCGCCAGCAGCTTGATGCCAGGGGGCTCCTACGAGCAGTACTTC.

The chain employs TRBV7-9 and TRBJ2-2; D possibly corresponds to TRBD2 (6 bases). Deletions cut 4 bases from V and 4 bases from J, with 13 bases between. Germline V gene lookup returns CDR1 SEHNR and CDR2 FQNEAQ (reference sequence). The CDR3 runs 15 residues. CDR3 bases: TGTGCCAGCAGCTCAGATGGGGGGTTCACCGGGGAGCTGTTTTTT. It is translated as CASSSDGGFTGELFF.

This clone was found once. J is TRBJ1-6 and V is TRBV12-5; a weak D match, TRBD1 (5 bases). Per the germline V gene, CDR1 is LGHNT and CDR2 is FRNRAP. CDR3 length: 17 residues. Trimming removed 6 bases from V and 3 bases from J, with 18 bases in between. This CDR3 is CASGYSPGGNYNSPLHF. The CDR3 bases are TGTGCTAGTGGCTACTCGCCCGGGGGAAACTATAATTCACCCCTCCACTTT.

This rearrangement joins TRBV29-1 to TRBJ2-5; 7 bases line up with TRBD2. The CDR3 is 15 amino acids. V trimming: 0 bases; J trimming: 11 bases; junction bases outside the gene matches: 15. Per germline, CDR1 SQVTM and CDR2 ANQGSEA. The CDR3 protein is CSVEDLRGTTGEQYF. For the CDR3, the DNA is TGCAGCGTTGAAGATTTGCGGGGGACGACGGGTGAGCAGTACTTC.

V gene TRBV5-8 combines with J gene TRBJ1-4; possible D gene TRBD1, 5 bases. The CDR3 has 14 residues. Trimming shortened V by 3 bases and J by 2 bases, and 8 bases separated the two germline ends. From germline, CDR1 is SGHTS and CDR2 YDEGEE. In DNA, the CDR3 is TGTGCCAGCAGCTACAGGTGGACTAATGAAAAACTGTTTTTT. It is translated as CASSYRWTNEKLFF.

The chain uses TRBV4-2 and TRBJ2-7, with D possibly being TRBD1 (6 bases). Germline lookup yields CDR1 LGHNA and CDR2 YNFKEQ. Trimming shortened V by 0 bases and J by 4 bases, and 16 bases separated the two germline ends. The CDR3 covers 16 residues. The CDR3 sequence is CASSQDGAGARYEQYF. Here the CDR3 DNA reads TGTGCCAGCAGCCAAGATGGAGCAGGGGCGCGGTACGAGCAGTACTTC.

The DNA for the CDR3 is TGCAGCGTTGAAGATATCTACAGTGGGACAAACTATGGCTACACCTTC. This sequence encodes CSVEDIYSGTNYGYTF. J is TRBJ1-2 and V is TRBV29-1, with D tentatively TRBD1 (6 bases). CDR3 length equals 16 residues. V lost 0 bases and J 2 bases, leaving 16 bases between the germline ends. Germline-derived CDR1 and CDR2 are SQVTM and ANQGSEA.

The chain combines TRBV6-1 with TRBJ2-3; the D gene is possibly TRBD1 (5 bases). The length of the CDR3 is 15 residues. The V gene's germline CDR1 is MNHNS and CDR2 SASEGT. Trimming removed 6 bases at V and 0 bases at J, with 13 bases between. The chain's CDR3 is CASRSTASSTDTQYF. The CDR3 DNA sequence: TGTGCCAGCAGATCGACAGCGTCTAGCACAGATACGCAGTATTTT.

The chain couples TRBV6-4 to TRBJ2-1, with D possibly being TRBD2 (6 bases). Trimming removed 0 bases from V and 8 bases from J, with 17 bases in between. The CDR3 sequence is 16 residues long. Germline values: CDR1 MRHNA, CDR2 SNTAGT. In DNA form, the CDR3 reads TGTGCCAGCAGTGACTCTCCCGGGGGACTCGGCCATGAGCAGTTCTTC. Its translation is CASSDSPGGLGHEQFF.

This chain connects TRBV7-9 to TRBJ1-2, with D perhaps TRBD1 (6 bases). V was shortened by 4 bases and J by 4 bases, with 13 bases between the two germline ends. CDR3 length equals 14 residues. Germline-derived CDR1 and CDR2 are SEHNR and FQNEAQ (reference sequence). The CDR3 coding sequence is TGTGCCAGCAGCTCGCAGGGGCTCGGCTATGGCTACACCTTC. This gives the protein CASSSQGLGYGYTF.

V usage is TRBV7-2 and J usage is TRBJ1-1; 7 bases agree with TRBD1. The CDR3 consists of 17 residues. The germline CDR1 and CDR2 sequences are SGHTA and FQGNSA. Trimming cost V 0 bases and J 5 bases; bases outside gene matches: 12. DNA for the CDR3: TGTGCCAGCAGCTTAGCAGGGGGCGCGGGGTATGGGACTGAAGCTTTCTTT. It specifies CASSLAGGAGYGTEAFF.

The chain joins TRBV14 to TRBJ1-1, with no clear D. The CDR3 is 13 residues long. Germline lookup yields CDR1 SGHDN and CDR2 FVKESK. Deletions cut 8 bases from V and 3 bases from J, with 13 bases between. Here the CDR3 DNA reads TGTGCCAGCGGAGGGCGTTACGACACTGAAGCTTTCTTT. It encodes CASGGRYDTEAFF.

This chain links TRBV11-2 with TRBJ1-2; D remains unclear. Per the germline V gene, CDR1 is SGHAT and CDR2 is FQNNGV. This CDR3 has 14 residues. The V gene lost 7 bases and the J gene lost 7 bases, with 19 bases spanning the gap. The CDR3 sequence is CASTRRGPPAGYTF. In DNA, the CDR3 is TGTGCCAGCACCCGGCGGGGTCCCCCGGCTGGCTACACCTTC.

This clone has a single count. The chain joins TRBV15 to TRBJ2-3; D may be TRBD2 (5 bases). There are 14 residues in the CDR3. The germline V gene has CDR1 LNHNV and CDR2 YYDKDF (reference sequence). V lost 7 bases and J 3 bases, leaving 14 bases between the germline ends. CDR3 residues: CATNYNGVTDTQYF. Written as DNA, the CDR3 is TGTGCCACCAATTACAACGGGGTAACAGATACGCAGTATTTT.

The V call is TRBV7-9, the J call TRBJ2-5, with TRBD1 matching 7 bases. The CDR3 is 16 amino acids. Germline CDR1 SEHNR, CDR2 FQNEAQ (reference sequence). V was clipped by 4 bases and J by 1 base; unmatched bases: 9. The CDR3 DNA is TGTGCCAGCAGCTCAACAGGGGCGGGTACCCAAGAGACCCAGTACTTC. It encodes CASSSTGAGTQETQYF.

The chain recombines TRBV7-6 with TRBJ1-5, with TRBD1 matching 7 bases. The CDR3 runs 15 residues. Losses at the gene ends were 0 bases for V and 5 bases for J; bases not matched to a gene: 4. Germline loops: CDR1 SGHVS, CDR2 FNYEAQ. The CDR3: CASSLARGPDQPQHF. The CDR3 DNA is TGTGCCAGCAGCTTAGCAAGGGGGCCCGATCAGCCCCAGCATTTT.

This clone was counted once. V gene TRBV14 combines with J gene TRBJ2-1, with a possible D match to TRBD2 (6 bases). Trimming cost V 2 bases and J 8 bases, with 19 bases left between them. The CDR3 is made up of 16 amino acids. Looked up from germline, CDR1 is SGHDN and CDR2 is FVKESK. CDR3 in DNA: TGTGCCAGCAGCCAAAAGGCTTCGGGACTTTGGGATGAGCAGTTCTTC. Translation gives CASSQKASGLWDEQFF.

The CDR3 bases are TGTGCCAGCAGCTCGGGACTAGCGGGGGCTATAAGCTCCTACGAGCAGTACTTC. It encodes CASSSGLAGAISSYEQYF. This chain joins TRBV7-9 and TRBJ2-7, with 14 nucleotides matching TRBD2. The CDR3 has 18 residues. V shed 4 bases and J 0 bases; nucleotides not matched to a gene: 8. Germline CDR1 and CDR2: SEHNR and FQNEAQ (reference sequence).

V and J are TRBV4-1 and TRBJ2-2, with 8 bases matching TRBD2. J was trimmed by 10 bases and V by 3 bases; bases with no gene match: 10. Per germline, CDR1 MGHRA and CDR2 YSYEKL. The CDR3 covers 15 residues. CDR3 sequence (DNA): TGCGCCAGCAGCCACCGGGGGGGGAGGAGAGAGGAGCTGTTTTTT. Its translation: CASSHRGGRREELFF.

This chain joins TRBV9 and TRBJ2-2; TRBD2 aligns across 10 bases. This CDR3 is built from 21 residues. The ends lost 0 bases at V and 4 bases at J; junction bases unmatched: 18. Looked up from germline, CDR1 is SGDLS and CDR2 is YYNGEE. The CDR3 region has the DNA TGTGCCAGCAGCGTAGCTCCGTGGCTAGTGGGGCTAGCGGGGGCCACCGGGGAGCTGTTTTTT. Amino acids: CASSVAPWLVGLAGATGELFF.